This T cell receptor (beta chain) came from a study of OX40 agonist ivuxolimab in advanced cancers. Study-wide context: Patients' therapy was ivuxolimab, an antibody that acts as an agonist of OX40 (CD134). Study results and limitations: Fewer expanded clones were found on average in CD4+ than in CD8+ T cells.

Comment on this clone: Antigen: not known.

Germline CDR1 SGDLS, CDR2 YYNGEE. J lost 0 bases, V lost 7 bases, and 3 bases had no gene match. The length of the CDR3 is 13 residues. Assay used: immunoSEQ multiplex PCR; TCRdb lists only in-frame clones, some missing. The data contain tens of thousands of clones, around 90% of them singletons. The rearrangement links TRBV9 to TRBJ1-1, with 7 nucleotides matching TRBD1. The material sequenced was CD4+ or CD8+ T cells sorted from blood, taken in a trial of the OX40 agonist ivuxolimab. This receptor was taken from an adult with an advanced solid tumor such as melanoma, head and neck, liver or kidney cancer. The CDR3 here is CASGTAMNTEAFF. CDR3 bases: TGTGCCAGCGGGACAGCCATGAACACTGAAGCTTTCTTT.